The clone carrying this T cell receptor beta chain was seen at least ten times. Its antigen is not identified. Per the germline V gene, CDR1 is MDHEN and CDR2 is SYDVKM. The CDR3 consists of 10 residues. The V gene lost 6 bases and the J gene lost 10 bases, with 7 bases spanning the gap. This sample stems from a study of T-cell memory formation after mild COVID-19. Study-level information: TCR clusters largely stayed donor specific. Points from the study as a whole: Some responding clones appeared in pre-infection memory, suggesting cross-reactive memory joined. Most CD4+ clones that shrank were in CM and EM, while CD8+ ones turned up in EMRA.

Constant-segment-primed 5'RACE gave TCR alpha and TCR beta cDNA libraries with sample barcodes and UMIs. TCRdb used MiXCR to reprocess the 5' RACE reads, holding one entry per CDR3 protein. The sample carries about 360,000 distinct CDR3 sequences, 14% recorded once. The chain couples TRBV28 to TRBJ2-1; no reliable D call. This receptor was obtained from a man aged 18 to 29 who had mild COVID-19 (a few samples of this study predate the infection). Cell type and time point are not known. Sequenced material: PBMCs or a T cell subset sorted from them (not recorded which). The CDR3 is CASSRLEQFF. The CDR3 nucleotides are TGTGCCAGCAGCCGGCTCGAGCAGTTCTTC.